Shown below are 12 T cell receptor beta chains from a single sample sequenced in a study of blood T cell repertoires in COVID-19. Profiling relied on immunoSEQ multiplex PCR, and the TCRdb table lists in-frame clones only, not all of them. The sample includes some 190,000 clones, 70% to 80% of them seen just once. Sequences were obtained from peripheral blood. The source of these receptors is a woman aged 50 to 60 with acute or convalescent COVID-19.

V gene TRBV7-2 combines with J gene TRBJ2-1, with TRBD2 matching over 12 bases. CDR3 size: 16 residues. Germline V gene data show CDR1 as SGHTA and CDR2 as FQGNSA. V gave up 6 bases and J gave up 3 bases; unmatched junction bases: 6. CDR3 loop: CASRPSGGDLYNEQFF. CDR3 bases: TGTGCCAGCAGGCCTAGCGGGGGGGATCTCTACAATGAGCAGTTCTTC.

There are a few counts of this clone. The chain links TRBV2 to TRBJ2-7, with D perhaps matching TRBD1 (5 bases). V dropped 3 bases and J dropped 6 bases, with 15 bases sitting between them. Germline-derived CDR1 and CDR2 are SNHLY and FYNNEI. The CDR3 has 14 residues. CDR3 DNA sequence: TGTGCCAGCAGTGACCTGGTAGAAGGGGTCGAGCAGTACTTC. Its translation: CASSDLVEGVEQYF.

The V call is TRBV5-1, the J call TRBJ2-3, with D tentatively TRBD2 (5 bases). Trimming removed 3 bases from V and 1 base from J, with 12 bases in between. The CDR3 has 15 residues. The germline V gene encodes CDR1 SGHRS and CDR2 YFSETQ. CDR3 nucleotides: TGCGCCAGCAGCTATGGAGGAGTAGGCACAGATACGCAGTATTTT. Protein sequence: CASSYGGVGTDTQYF.

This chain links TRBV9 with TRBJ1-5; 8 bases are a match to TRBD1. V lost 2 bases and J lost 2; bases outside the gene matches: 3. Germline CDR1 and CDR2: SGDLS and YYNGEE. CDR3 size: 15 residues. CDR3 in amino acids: CASSVWGQGNQPQHF. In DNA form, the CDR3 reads TGTGCCAGCAGCGTTTGGGGACAGGGCAATCAGCCCCAGCATTTT.

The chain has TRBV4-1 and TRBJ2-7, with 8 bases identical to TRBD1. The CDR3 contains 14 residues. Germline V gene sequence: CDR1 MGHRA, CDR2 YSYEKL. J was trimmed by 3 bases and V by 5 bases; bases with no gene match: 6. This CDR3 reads CASSGQTGGYEQYF. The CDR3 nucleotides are TGCGCCAGCAGCGGGCAAACAGGGGGCTACGAGCAGTACTTC.

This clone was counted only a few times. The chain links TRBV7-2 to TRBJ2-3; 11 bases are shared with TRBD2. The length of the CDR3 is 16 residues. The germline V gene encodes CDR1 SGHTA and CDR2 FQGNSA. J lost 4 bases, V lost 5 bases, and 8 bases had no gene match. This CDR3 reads CASSPRGSGRADTQYF. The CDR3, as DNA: TGTGCCAGCAGCCCACGGGGTAGCGGGAGGGCAGATACGCAGTATTTT.

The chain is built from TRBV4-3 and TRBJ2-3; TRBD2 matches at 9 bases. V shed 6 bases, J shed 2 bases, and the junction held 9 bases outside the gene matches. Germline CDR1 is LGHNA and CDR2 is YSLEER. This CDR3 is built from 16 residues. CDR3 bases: TGCGCCAGCAGTTTAGGGCTAGCGGGAATCACAGATACGCAGTATTTT. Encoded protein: CASSLGLAGITDTQYF.

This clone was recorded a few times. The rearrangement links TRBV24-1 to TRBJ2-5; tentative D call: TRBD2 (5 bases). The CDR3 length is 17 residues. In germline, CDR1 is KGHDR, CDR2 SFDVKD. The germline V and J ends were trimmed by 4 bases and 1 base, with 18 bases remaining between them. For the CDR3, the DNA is TGTGCCACCAGTGACCATCGCCCCCGGGGTCCCCAAGAGACCCAGTACTTC. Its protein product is CATSDHRPRGPQETQYF.

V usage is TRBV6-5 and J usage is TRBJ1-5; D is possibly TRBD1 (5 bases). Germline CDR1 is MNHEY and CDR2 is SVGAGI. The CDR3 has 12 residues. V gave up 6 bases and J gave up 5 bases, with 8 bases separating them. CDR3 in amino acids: CASSWGDQPQHF. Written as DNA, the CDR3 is TGTGCCAGCAGCTGGGGGGATCAGCCCCAGCATTTT.

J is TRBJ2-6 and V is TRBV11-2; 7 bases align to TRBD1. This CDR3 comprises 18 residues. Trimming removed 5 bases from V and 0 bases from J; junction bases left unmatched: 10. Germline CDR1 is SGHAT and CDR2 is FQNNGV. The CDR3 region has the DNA TGTGCCAGCAGCCCGACAGGGAAGGCTTACTCTGGGGCCAACGTCCTGACTTTC. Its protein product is CASSPTGKAYSGANVLTF.

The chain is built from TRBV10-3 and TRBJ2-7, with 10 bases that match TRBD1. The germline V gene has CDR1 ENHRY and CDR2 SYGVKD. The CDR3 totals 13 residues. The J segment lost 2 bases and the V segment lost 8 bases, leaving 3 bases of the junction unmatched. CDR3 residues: CAIAGQGAYEQYF. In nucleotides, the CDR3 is TGTGCCATCGCAGGACAGGGGGCCTACGAGCAGTACTTC.

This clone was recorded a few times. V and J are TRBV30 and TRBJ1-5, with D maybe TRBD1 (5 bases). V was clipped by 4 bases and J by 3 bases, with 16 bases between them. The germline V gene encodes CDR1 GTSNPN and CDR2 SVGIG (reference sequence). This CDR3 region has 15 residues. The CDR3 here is CAWKSSGGVNQPQHF. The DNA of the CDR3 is TGTGCCTGGAAAAGTTCTGGGGGGGTCAATCAGCCCCAGCATTTT.